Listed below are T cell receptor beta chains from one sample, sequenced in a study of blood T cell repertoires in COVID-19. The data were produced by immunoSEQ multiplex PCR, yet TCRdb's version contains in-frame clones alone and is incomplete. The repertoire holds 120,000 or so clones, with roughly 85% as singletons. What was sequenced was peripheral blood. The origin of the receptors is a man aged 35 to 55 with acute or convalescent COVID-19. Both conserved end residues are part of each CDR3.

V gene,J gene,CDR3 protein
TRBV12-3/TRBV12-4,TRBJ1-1,CASSLEQGPEAFF
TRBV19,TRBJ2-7,CASIQGGEQYF
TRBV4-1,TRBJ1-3,CASSQDPTDSGNTIYF
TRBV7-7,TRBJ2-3,CASSLAGATDTQYF
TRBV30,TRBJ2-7,CAWSGLAGGLSSYEQYF
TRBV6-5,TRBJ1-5,CASSPDSSNQPQHF
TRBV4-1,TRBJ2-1,CASSQPRKRERYNEQFF
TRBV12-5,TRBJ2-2,CASGASSGVNTGELFF
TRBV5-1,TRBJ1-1,CASSLDEGGSTEAFF
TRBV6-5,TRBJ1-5,CASSQVTGPQHF
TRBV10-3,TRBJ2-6,CAISGAGQGVGSGANVLTF
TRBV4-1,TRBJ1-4,CASSQTPPGTDLNEKLFF
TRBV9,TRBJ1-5,CASSPQPDSNQPQHF
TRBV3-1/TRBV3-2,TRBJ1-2,CASSPTGPSRGYTF
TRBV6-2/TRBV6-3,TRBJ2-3,CASSSSSFWDTQYF
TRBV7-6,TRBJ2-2,CASSLGHRVTGELFF
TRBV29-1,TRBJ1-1,CSVDGSQNTEAFF
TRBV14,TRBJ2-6,CASSQGNRGFGSGANVLTF
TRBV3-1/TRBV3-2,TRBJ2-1,CASSRLTSGSNEQFF
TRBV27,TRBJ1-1,CASSLSKTSEAFF
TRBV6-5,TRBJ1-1,CASSYSTPNTEAFF
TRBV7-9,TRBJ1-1,CASSLISGTGALMNTEAFF
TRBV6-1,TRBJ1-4,CASSEWRGSEKLFF
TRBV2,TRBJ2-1,CASSVAGGRWGEQFF
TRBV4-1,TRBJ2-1,CASSQGATRGQYNEQFF
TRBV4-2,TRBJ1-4,CASSQLQDEKLFF
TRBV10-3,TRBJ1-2,CAISGAPREGYTF
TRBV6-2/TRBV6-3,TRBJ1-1,CASSYPRQPGGTEAFF